The 20 T cell receptor beta chains reported below all come from one sample, sequenced in a study of T cell changes during pregnancy in multiple sclerosis. Libraries were prepared by immunoSEQ multiplex PCR; TCRdb keeps only in-frame clonotypes and omits some of them. This table holds 85,000 to 100,000 clones, around 94% found once. This specimen consisted of peripheral blood, obtained in the first trimester of pregnancy. These receptors were taken from a female donor with multiple sclerosis, enrolled in a pregnancy study.

The gene calls are TRBV19 and TRBJ1-5; TRBD1 aligns across 11 bases. CDR3 size: 15 residues. After removal of 9 bases from V and 1 base from J, the junction contained 5 bases not matched to a gene. The germline V gene has CDR1 LNHDA and CDR2 SQIVND (reference sequence). The CDR3 DNA is TGTGCCAGCCGGACAGGGGGCCGAAGCAATCAGCCCCAGCATTTT. Translation gives CASRTGGRSNQPQHF. Using reference TRBV19 and TRBJ1-5 for the parts outside the CDR3, the full variable domain is DGGITQSPKYLFRKEGQNVTLSCEQNLNHDAMYWYRQDPGQGLRLIYYSQIVNDFQKGDIAEGYSVSREKKESFPLTVTSAQKNPTAFYLCASRTGGRSNQPQHFGDGTRLSIL.

This rearrangement joins TRBV7-9 to TRBJ1-1; the D gene is possibly TRBD1 (5 bases). The germline V gene has CDR1 SEHNR and CDR2 FQNEAQ (reference sequence). This CDR3 is built from 13 residues. Deletions cut 5 bases from V and 11 bases from J, with 18 bases between. The CDR3 here is CASSVGQGWGAFF. The CDR3 bases are TGTGCCAGCAGCGTAGGACAAGGTTGGGGCGCTTTCTTT.

V gene TRBV14 combines with J gene TRBJ2-3; perhaps TRBD1 as D (5 bases). CDR1 and CDR2 (germline): SGHDN, FVKESK. The CDR3 sequence is 15 residues long. The V end lost 1 base, the J end lost 2 bases, and 10 bases lay between the germline ends. In nucleotides, the CDR3 is TGTGCCAGCAGCCAAGTAACAGGCCACACAGATACGCAGTATTTT. As protein: CASSQVTGHTDTQYF.

The chain has TRBV18 and TRBJ2-3, with 7 bases lining up with TRBD2. V dropped 5 bases and J dropped 5; count of bases not matched to a gene: 10. The CDR3 contains 15 residues. Germline CDR1 and CDR2: KGHSH and LQKENI. The CDR3 coding sequence is TGTGCCAGCTCAGCTAGCGGAGTAGCGGTAGATACGCAGTATTTT. It yields the protein CASSASGVAVDTQYF.

V is TRBV11-1 and J is TRBJ1-2; D ambiguous. Germline CDR1 reads SGHAT; CDR2 reads FQDESV (reference sequence). The CDR3 has 15 amino acids. With 1 base removed from V and 1 base from J, the gap between germline ends came to 10 bases. In DNA form, the CDR3 reads TGTGCCAGCAGCTTAGTCTCCGGCGGTAACTATGGCTACACCTTC. Protein sequence: CASSLVSGGNYGYTF.

This chain links TRBV27 with TRBJ2-5; a weak D match, TRBD1 (5 bases). Germline assignment: CDR1 MNHEY and CDR2 SMNVEV (reference sequence). This CDR3 is 14 amino acids long. The V and J ends lost 5 bases and 0 bases respectively, with 10 bases between them. CDR3 in DNA: TGTGCCAGCAGTATGACAGCTGACCAAGAGACCCAGTACTTC. Its translation is CASSMTADQETQYF.

The chain recombines TRBV19 with TRBJ2-5; D gene uncertain. Germline V gene lookup returns CDR1 LNHDA and CDR2 SQIVND (reference sequence). The ends were cut back, 5 bases at V and 4 bases at J, with 20 bases in the middle. The CDR3 consists of 16 residues. The CDR3 DNA follows: TGTGCCAGTAGTGGCCCCCGGGTAGGATATGGAGAGACCCAGTACTTC. It is translated as CASSGPRVGYGETQYF.

The genes are TRBV11-2 and TRBJ2-1, with TRBD2 matching over 14 bases. After removal of 5 bases from V and 7 bases from J, the junction contained 16 bases not matched to a gene. The CDR3 runs 19 residues. The germline V gene encodes CDR1 SGHAT and CDR2 FQNNGV. The CDR3 DNA sequence: TGTGCCAGCAGCCTTCGGAAAACTGGGACTAGCGGGAGTAGGAATGAGCAGTTCTTC. The encoded protein is CASSLRKTGTSGSRNEQFF. Looking up the rest from reference TRBV11-2 and TRBJ2-1 gives the full variable domain: EAGVAQSPRYKIIEKRQSVAFWCNPISGHATLYWYQQILGQGPKLLIQFQNNGVVDDSQLPKDRFSAERLKGVDSTLKIQPAKLEDSAVYLCASSLRKTGTSGSRNEQFFGPGTRLTVL.

This clone was detected only once. The chain recombines TRBV5-4 with TRBJ2-7; D is possibly TRBD1 (6 bases). Deletions cut 4 bases from V and 6 bases from J, with 11 bases between. Germline V gives CDR1 SGHNT, CDR2 YYREEE (reference sequence). There are 12 residues in the CDR3. CDR3 amino acids: CASSPQGSEQYF. The CDR3 bases are TGTGCCAGCAGCCCGCAGGGGAGCGAGCAGTACTTC.

This rearrangement joins TRBV4-3 to TRBJ2-7, with D unclear. V shed 0 bases and J shed 3 bases, with 9 bases lying between them. CDR1 and CDR2 from the germline V gene are LGHNA and YSLEER. This CDR3 is 14 amino acids long. CDR3: CASSQDRTNYEQYF. CDR3 coding DNA: TGCGCCAGCAGCCAAGATAGAACTAACTACGAGCAGTACTTC.

This sequence joins TRBV30 and TRBJ2-2, with 10 bases that match TRBD2. V gave up 8 bases and J gave up 7 bases; unmatched junction bases: 13. Germline lookup yields CDR1 GTSNPN and CDR2 SVGIG (reference sequence). The CDR3 runs 15 residues. CDR3 in DNA: TGTGCCCTACCGGGGCTAGCGGGAGAATTCGGGGAGCTGTTTTTT. It translates to CALPGLAGEFGELFF. The whole variable domain, filled in from reference TRBV30 and TRBJ2-2, reads SQTIHQWPATLVQPVGSPLSLECTVEGTSNPNLYWYRQAAGRGLQLLFYSVGIGQISSEVPQNLSASRPQDRQFILSSKKLLLSDSGFYLCALPGLAGEFGELFFGEGSRLTVL.

This clone was seen more than once but under ten times. This chain joins TRBV6-5 and TRBJ1-1; D ambiguous. The V gene's germline CDR1 is MNHEY and CDR2 SVGAGI. This CDR3 spans 12 amino acids. V lost 6 bases to trimming and J lost 2 bases, with 7 bases between them. In DNA form, the CDR3 reads TGTGCCAGCAGGTCCAAAAACACTGAAGCTTTCTTT. The encoded protein is CASRSKNTEAFF.

The chain links TRBV28 to TRBJ2-1; D is possibly TRBD1 (6 bases). CDR3 length: 11 amino acids. V was clipped by 8 bases and J by 10 bases, with 12 bases between them. The germline gives CDR1 MDHEN, CDR2 SYDVKM. The CDR3 nucleotides are TGTGCCAGCCACCTAGACAGGGAGCAGTTCTTC. Protein: CASHLDREQFF.

The chain recombines TRBV6-1 with TRBJ1-2; D ambiguous. The CDR3 spans 12 residues. Trimming shortened V by 7 bases and J by 8 bases, and 14 bases separated the two germline ends. Germline V gives CDR1 MNHNS, CDR2 SASEGT. CDR3 protein: CASTLVGSGYTF. The DNA for the CDR3 is TGTGCCAGCACCCTAGTAGGGAGCGGCTACACCTTC.

V gene TRBV14 combines with J gene TRBJ1-4, with 7 positions matching TRBD1. Germline-derived CDR1 and CDR2 are SGHDN and FVKESK. This CDR3 is built from 15 residues. V was clipped by 1 base and J by 8 bases; unmatched bases: 7. CDR3: CASSQGVGQVEKLFF. Written as DNA, the CDR3 is TGTGCCAGCAGCCAAGGTGTCGGACAGGTAGAAAAACTGTTTTTT.

The chain carries TRBV4-2 and TRBJ1-5; 8 bases agree with TRBD1. Germline V gene data show CDR1 as LGHNA and CDR2 as YNFKEQ. V gave up 4 bases and J gave up 0 bases; unmatched junction bases: 5. The CDR3 is 16 residues long. The CDR3 loop reads CASSPEGTGSNQPQHF. The CDR3 DNA sequence: TGTGCCAGCAGCCCAGAAGGGACAGGTAGCAATCAGCCCCAGCATTTT.

The V gene is TRBV29-1, the J gene TRBJ2-2, with TRBD2 identical over 14 bases. V trimming: 4 bases; J trimming: 7 bases; junction bases outside the gene matches: 11. This CDR3 is 17 amino acids long. Germline V gene data show CDR1 as SQVTM and CDR2 as ANQGSEA. The CDR3 is CSVAGLAGGRRGGELFF. DNA of the CDR3: TGCAGCGTTGCAGGACTAGCGGGAGGCCGAAGGGGCGGGGAGCTGTTTTTT.

The genes are TRBV19 and TRBJ2-2; 9 bases map to TRBD2. CDR1 and CDR2 from the germline V gene are LNHDA and SQIVND (reference sequence). The ends lost 5 bases at V and 5 bases at J; junction bases unmatched: 9. CDR3 length: 16 residues. The CDR3 is CASSSHSGSLTGELFF. The CDR3 DNA reads TGTGCCAGTAGTTCACATAGCGGGAGTCTTACCGGGGAGCTGTTTTTT.

The CDR3 spells CASSPQGLGSQFF. The CDR3, as DNA: TGTGCCAGTAGCCCACAGGGTTTAGGATCGCAGTTCTTC. The chain is built from TRBV19 and TRBJ2-1, with D perhaps TRBD1 (6 bases). The ends were cut back, 6 bases at V and 12 bases at J, with 18 bases in the middle. CDR1 and CDR2 from the germline V gene are LNHDA and SQIVND (reference sequence). The CDR3 extends over 13 amino acids.

This chain connects TRBV7-2 to TRBJ1-1, with 7 nucleotides matching TRBD1. The V segment lost 2 bases and the J segment 1 base; nucleotides outside the gene matches: 10. The CDR3 length is 17 residues. Germline V CDR1 and CDR2: SGHTA, FQGNSA. The CDR3 DNA follows: TGTGCCAGCAGCTTACATCCCCCGCAGGGGGGGAACACTGAAGCTTTCTTT. As protein: CASSLHPPQGGNTEAFF.